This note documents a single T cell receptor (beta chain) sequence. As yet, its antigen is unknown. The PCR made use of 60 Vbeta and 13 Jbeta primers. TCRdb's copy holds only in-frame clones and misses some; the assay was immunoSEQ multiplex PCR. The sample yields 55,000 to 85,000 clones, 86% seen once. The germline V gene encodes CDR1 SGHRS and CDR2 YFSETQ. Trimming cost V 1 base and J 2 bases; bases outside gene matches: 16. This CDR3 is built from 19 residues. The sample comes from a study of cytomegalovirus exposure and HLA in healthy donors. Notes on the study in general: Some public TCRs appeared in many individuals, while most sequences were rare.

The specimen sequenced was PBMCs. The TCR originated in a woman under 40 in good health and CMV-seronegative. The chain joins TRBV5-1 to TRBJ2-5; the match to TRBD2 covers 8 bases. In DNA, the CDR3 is TGCGCCAGCAGCTTGAGTCTAGGGCTCAGCGGGGGAGTTCAAGAGACCCAGTACTTC. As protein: CASSLSLGLSGGVQETQYF.